This T cell receptor (beta chain) is drawn from a study of blood T cells in healthy people across ages. It was with a sample-barcoded 5' primer and a J-beta primer mix that a second PCR of roughly 7 to 12 cycles was run. The authors tagged each cDNA molecule using a template-switch adaptor with 12 random nucleotides. MiXCR was run by TCRdb on the 5' RACE reads, yielding one entry per CDR3 protein. The sample records about 570,000 distinct CDR3 sequences, approximately 27% being singletons. Total RNA extraction produced at least 5.5 micrograms (per sample) for the study. The CDR3 loop spans 15 amino acids. Germline loops: CDR1 DFQATT, CDR2 SNEGSKA (reference sequence). V gave up 1 base and J gave up 4 bases, with 16 bases separating them.

The material sequenced was blood. The gene calls are TRBV20-1 and TRBJ1-1; no reliable D call. This sequence originates from a woman in her seventies in good health. The CDR3 is CSARGPGATGTEAFF. In nucleotides, the CDR3 is TGCAGTGCTAGAGGTCCCGGCGCCACGGGCACTGAAGCTTTCTTT.